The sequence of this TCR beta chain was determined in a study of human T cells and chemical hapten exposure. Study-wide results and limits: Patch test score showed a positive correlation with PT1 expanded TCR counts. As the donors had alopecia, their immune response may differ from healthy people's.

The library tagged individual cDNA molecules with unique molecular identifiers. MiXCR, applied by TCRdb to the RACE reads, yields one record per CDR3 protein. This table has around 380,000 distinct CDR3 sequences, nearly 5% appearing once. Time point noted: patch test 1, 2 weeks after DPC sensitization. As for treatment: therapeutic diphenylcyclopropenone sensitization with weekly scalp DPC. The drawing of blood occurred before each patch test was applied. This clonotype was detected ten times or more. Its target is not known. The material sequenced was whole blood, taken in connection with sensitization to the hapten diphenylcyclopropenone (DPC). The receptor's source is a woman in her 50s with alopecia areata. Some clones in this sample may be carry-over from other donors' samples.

This CDR3 is CASSSAGTGVSGELFF. CDR3 in DNA: TGTGCCAGCAGCTCGGCCGGGACAGGGGTATCCGGGGAGCTGTTTTTT. V is TRBV7-9 and J is TRBJ2-2, with TRBD1 identical over 10 bases. With 4 bases clipped from V and 6 bases from J, the junction kept 8 bases outside the gene matches. From germline, CDR1 is SEHNR and CDR2 FQNEAQ (reference sequence). The CDR3 spans 16 residues.